The 17 T cell receptor beta chains presented below share a single source sample, sequenced in a study of CXCR3-negative and CXCR3-positive naive CD8 T cells. Through 5' RACE with UMI labels, the TRB cDNA libraries were prepared. TCRdb re-analyzed the 5' RACE reads; it lists each CDR3 protein once, without DNA. Recorded for this sample: 150,000 or so distinct CDR3 sequences. Sequencing was performed on naive CXCR3- CD8+ T cells from blood. Subset noted: CD45RO-CCR7+CD27+CD95- naive CD8+ T cells lacking CXCR3 (TNR3-). These receptors were obtained from a human donor in good health. Some clones in this sample may be carry-over from other donors' samples.

The rearrangement links TRBV29-1 to TRBJ2-7. The CDR3 totals 11 residues. Germline lookup yields CDR1 SQVTM and CDR2 ANQGSEA. The CDR3 is CSVGTTYEQYF.

The gene calls are TRBV5-1 and TRBJ2-3; as DNA is missing, the TRBD2 call by TCRdb cannot be tested. This CDR3 is 14 amino acids long. Germline CDR1 reads SGHRS; CDR2 reads YFSETQ. The CDR3 spells CATKIAASTDTQYF.

CDR3 sequence: CASSLGTGGPGRYEQYF. The rearrangement links TRBV7-9 to TRBJ2-7; checking the TCRdb D call of TRBD1 is not possible without DNA. This CDR3 comprises 17 residues. Germline CDR1 reads SEHNR; CDR2 reads FQNEAQ (reference sequence).

The gene calls are TRBV2 and TRBJ2-7; TCRdb's D gene call, TRBD2, goes unchecked for lack of DNA. This CDR3 spans 15 amino acids. Germline CDR1 and CDR2: SNHLY and FYNNEI. The CDR3 reads CASSERGTRDYEQYF. Full variable domain (remainder filled in from reference TRBV2 and TRBJ2-7): EPEVTQTPSHQVTQMGQEVILRCVPISNHLYFYWYRQILGQKVEFLVSFYNNEISEKSEIFDDQFSVERPDGSNFTLKIRSTKLEDSAMYFCASSERGTRDYEQYFGPGTRLTVT.

The chain carries TRBV19 and TRBJ1-1; the D call from TCRdb, TRBD1, cannot be confirmed without DNA. CDR3 length: 13 residues. Germline CDR1 is LNHDA and CDR2 is SQIVND (reference sequence). The CDR3 loop is CASRGQGKTEAFF.

This chain joins TRBV19 and TRBJ2-1; as DNA is missing, the TRBD2 call by TCRdb cannot be tested. CDR1 and CDR2 from the germline V gene are LNHDA and SQIVND (reference sequence). The CDR3 spans 15 residues. The CDR3 loop reads CASRPTSGFHNEQFF.

The chain carries TRBV5-1 and TRBJ2-1. Germline V gene lookup returns CDR1 SGHRS and CDR2 YFSETQ. The CDR3 length is 16 residues. The CDR3 loop is CASSLAGLESYNEQFF.

The chain employs TRBV28 and TRBJ1-5; the D call from TCRdb, TRBD1, cannot be confirmed without DNA. This CDR3 contains 15 residues. Germline V lookup: CDR1 MDHEN, CDR2 SYDVKM. CDR3 sequence: CASSQTGYSNPPQHF.

The CDR3 protein is CASSLAPLGGNEQFF. The chain combines TRBV5-5 with TRBJ2-1; the D call from TCRdb, TRBD1, cannot be confirmed without DNA. Germline lookup yields CDR1 SGHKS and CDR2 YYEKEE (reference sequence). The CDR3 totals 15 residues.

The J gene is TRBJ2-7, the V gene TRBV4-1; the TRBD1 assignment by TCRdb is unverifiable without DNA. In germline, CDR1 is MGHRA, CDR2 YSYEKL. This CDR3 comprises 14 residues. The CDR3 sequence: CASSQGTSTYEQYF.

The chain uses TRBV9 and TRBJ2-1; TCRdb outputs TRBD2, but without DNA this stays unchecked. The CDR3 spans 14 residues. Germline-derived CDR1 and CDR2 are SGDLS and YYNGEE. The CDR3: CASSLSGIYNEQFF.

The V call is TRBV20-1, the J call TRBJ1-1. This CDR3 contains 15 residues. The V gene's germline CDR1 is DFQATT and CDR2 SNEGSKA (reference sequence). The CDR3 spells CSASDIGYPGTEAFF.

The chain uses TRBV2 and TRBJ2-1; TCRdb's D call, TRBD1, is unchecked because there is no DNA. This CDR3 contains 15 residues. Germline V CDR1 and CDR2: SNHLY, FYNNEI. The CDR3 here is CASSKGTVSYNEQFF.

The chain joins TRBV14 to TRBJ2-3. This CDR3 comprises 15 residues. Germline V gene sequence: CDR1 SGHDN, CDR2 FVKESK. The CDR3 protein is CASSSGGGGTDTQYF.

This sequence joins TRBV6-5 and TRBJ2-3; lacking DNA, the TRBD2 call made by TCRdb goes unchecked. There are 14 residues in the CDR3. CDR1 and CDR2 from the germline V gene are MNHEY and SVGAGI. CDR3 region: CASALAGDTDTQYF.

This sequence joins TRBV20-1 and TRBJ2-1; checking the TCRdb D call of TRBD2 is not possible without DNA. The CDR3 sequence is 17 residues long. Germline CDR1 DFQATT, CDR2 SNEGSKA (reference sequence). CDR3: CSARDTSGRPSYNEQFF.

The chain carries TRBV5-1 and TRBJ1-1. The V gene's germline CDR1 is SGHRS and CDR2 YFSETQ. This CDR3 comprises 14 residues. CDR3 sequence: CASSLGGKDTEAFF.